The entry below describes one T cell receptor beta chain. Its antigen is still unknown. Per-base qualities were not stored, and no clone one base away is much larger. TCRbeta CDR3 regions were amplified from genomic DNA by means of the immunoSEQ Assay, a bias-controlled multiplex PCR. Per the original workflow: Within the assay, amplification of reference gene primers was used to estimate how many nucleated cells each sample contained. Sequence reads were collapsed and filtered to measure the absolute abundance of every unique TCRbeta CDR3 rearrangement. For each sample, productive Simpson clonality was calculated as the square root of Simpson's diversity index over productive rearrangements. TCRdb obtained this table from immuneACCESS and retained in-frame rearrangements with V and J assigned. These tables miss some clones; where compared with another copy, unresolved V genes account for less than half of the shortfall, and the remainder is unexplained. V, J and clone size are those of that table, while D and trimming were read from the DNA. This sample comprises about 210,000 clones, about 79% of them detected only once. 2% to 2.5% of the sample goes to the ten largest clones.

This entry is derived from a study of blood T cell repertoires in COVID-19 (dated by TCRdb to the early 2020s). Concerning the study at large: Collaborator samples came from the United States, Italy and Spain and covered acute and convalescent phases of COVID-19. Deeply sampled blood TCRbeta repertoires from subjects exposed to, actively infected with, or recovered from COVID-19 were included in the dataset. The material from the prospective study consisted of cDNA or gDNA derived from T cells, B-cell-depleted T cells, or PBMCs. Samples were obtained from the ongoing ImmuneRACE study (first 160 participants) and from 1,254 subjects provided by 6 global collaborators. The sample metadata nearly always contained a de-identified subject ID, COVID-19 status, age in years and sex. Where available, HLA class I and class II types were taken from metadata supplied by the sample provider and were not determined by assay-based typing. The repertoires were made available in a free public database intended to serve as a resource for research on the immune response to SARS-CoV-2.

Samples from volunteer blood donors who had recovered from COVID-19 were contributed by a second Seattle source. Each collaborating institution followed its own protocols to collect whole blood in K2EDTA tubes. For TCRbeta analysis, collaborator samples were shipped as frozen whole blood, as isolated PBMCs, or as DNA extracted from either sample type. V lost 4 bases and J lost 5 bases, and the count of bases not matched to a germline gene is 4. The CDR3 runs 13 amino acids, cysteine and phenylalanine included. The entry retains the CDR3 DNA only, 39 bases that are in frame from base 1. CDR1 is given as MGHRA and CDR2 as YSYEKL, both from the germline V gene. Results and caveats for the whole study, not just this receptor: The quantity of clinical and demographic metadata differed by source and by participant and was supplied without curation.

Material for sequencing was peripheral blood. Here the chain combines TRBV4-1 and TRBJ2-5; TRBD1 fits 7 bases in the junction. This sequence originates from a man in his forties or fifties who had recovered from COVID-19. The CDR3 reads CASSPFRGETQYF. At the DNA level, the sequence is TGCGCCAGCAGCCCGTTCAGGGGGGAGACCCAGTACTTC.